The clone carrying this T cell receptor beta chain turned up a few times. Its target is not known. The data stem from a study of T cell repertoires in cytomegalovirus infection. Study details: Evidence of both CMV infection and a matching HLA type came from public TCR beta signatures.

Each CDR3 protein is one row after TCRdb ran MiXCR on the reads. In the table there are 650,000 to 900,000 distinct CDR3 sequences, almost 30% of which are singletons. This CDR3 has 14 residues. Germline V gives CDR1 MNHEY, CDR2 SMNVEV (reference sequence). The J segment lost 7 bases and the V segment lost 4 bases, leaving 10 bases of the junction unmatched. Study-level findings and limits: HLA-C-restricted CMV-specific TCR beta clonotypes were dominant in the ex vivo response. Carriers of CMV plus the relevant HLA were identified by cumulative public TCR beta family frequency.

The chain recombines TRBV27 with TRBJ2-7; 7 bases map to TRBD1. The sequence derives from a human donor in good health (CMV status not recorded). Some clones in this sample may be carry-over from other donors' samples. The sample consisted of cultured CD8+ T cells from PBMCs, taken from culture after CMV antigen stimulation. CDR3 DNA: TGTGCCAGCAGTTCGGGGACAGCCGTAATTGAGCAGTACTTC. Its translation is CASSSGTAVIEQYF.